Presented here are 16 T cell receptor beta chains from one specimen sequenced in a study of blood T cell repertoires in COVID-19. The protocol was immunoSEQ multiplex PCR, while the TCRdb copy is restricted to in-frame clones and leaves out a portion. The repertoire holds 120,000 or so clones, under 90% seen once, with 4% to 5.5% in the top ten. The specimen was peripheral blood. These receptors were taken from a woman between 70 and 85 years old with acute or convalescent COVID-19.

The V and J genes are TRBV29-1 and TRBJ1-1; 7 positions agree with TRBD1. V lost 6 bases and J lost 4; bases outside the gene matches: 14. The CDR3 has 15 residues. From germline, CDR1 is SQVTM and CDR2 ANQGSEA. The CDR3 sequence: CSVLRTGRFVTEAFF. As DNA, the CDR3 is TGCAGCGTCCTTAGGACAGGTCGTTTTGTCACTGAAGCTTTCTTT.

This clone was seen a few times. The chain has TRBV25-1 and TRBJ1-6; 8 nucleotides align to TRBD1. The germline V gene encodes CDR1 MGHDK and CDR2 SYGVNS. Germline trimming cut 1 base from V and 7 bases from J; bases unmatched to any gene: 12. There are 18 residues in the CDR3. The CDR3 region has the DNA TGTGCCAGCAGTGAATTTCAGTGGGCACAGGGGGAAAATTCACCCCTCCACTTT. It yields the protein CASSEFQWAQGENSPLHF.

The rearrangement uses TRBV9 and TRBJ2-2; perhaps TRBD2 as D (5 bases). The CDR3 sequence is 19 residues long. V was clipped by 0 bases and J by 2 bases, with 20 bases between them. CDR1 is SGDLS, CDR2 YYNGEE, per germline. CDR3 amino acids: CASSVGVSGAAYNTGELFF. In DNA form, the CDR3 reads TGTGCCAGCAGCGTAGGGGTAAGCGGCGCCGCTTATAACACCGGGGAGCTGTTTTTT.

Here the CDR3 reads CASSFRGGIYGYTF. Here the CDR3 DNA reads TGTGCCAGCAGTTTTCGGGGTGGGATCTATGGCTACACCTTC. The chain has TRBV27 and TRBJ1-2, with D hard to call. V lost 3 bases to trimming and J lost 4 bases, with 12 bases between them. CDR1 is MNHEY, CDR2 SMNVEV, per germline (reference sequence). This CDR3 contains 14 residues.

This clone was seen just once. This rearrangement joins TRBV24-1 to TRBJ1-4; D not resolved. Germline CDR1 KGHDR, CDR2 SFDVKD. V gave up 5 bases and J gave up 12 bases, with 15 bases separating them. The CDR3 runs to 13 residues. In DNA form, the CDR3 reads TGTGCCACCAGTGCCCCGGGAGGCAGAGAACTGTTTTTT. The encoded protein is CATSAPGGRELFF.

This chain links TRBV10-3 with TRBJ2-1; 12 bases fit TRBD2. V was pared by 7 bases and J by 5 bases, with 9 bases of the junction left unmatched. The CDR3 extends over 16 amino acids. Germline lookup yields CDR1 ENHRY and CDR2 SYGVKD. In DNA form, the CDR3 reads TGTGCCATCAATAGACTAGCGGGGGCACCTCACAATGAGCAGTTCTTC. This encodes CAINRLAGAPHNEQFF.

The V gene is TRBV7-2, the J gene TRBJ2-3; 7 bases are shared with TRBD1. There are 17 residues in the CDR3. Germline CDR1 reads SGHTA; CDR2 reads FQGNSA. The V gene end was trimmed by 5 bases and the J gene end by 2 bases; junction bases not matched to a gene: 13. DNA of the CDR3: TGTGCCAGCAGCCCCCGACAGGGTCGTGGTTTCACAGATACGCAGTATTTT. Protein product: CASSPRQGRGFTDTQYF.

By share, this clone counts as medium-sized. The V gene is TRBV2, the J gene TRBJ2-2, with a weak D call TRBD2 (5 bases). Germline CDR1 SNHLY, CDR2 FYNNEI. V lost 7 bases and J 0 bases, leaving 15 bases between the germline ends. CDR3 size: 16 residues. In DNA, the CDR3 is TGTGCCAGCATCCGAGACTACCTCGCGAACACCGGGGAGCTGTTTTTT. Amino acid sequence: CASIRDYLANTGELFF.

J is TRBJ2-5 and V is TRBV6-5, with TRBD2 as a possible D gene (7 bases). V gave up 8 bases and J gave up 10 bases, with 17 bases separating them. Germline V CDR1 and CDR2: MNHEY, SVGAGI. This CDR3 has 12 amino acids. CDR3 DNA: TGTGCCAGCCGACTGGGGGAGGGGGACCAGTACTTC. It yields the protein CASRLGEGDQYF.

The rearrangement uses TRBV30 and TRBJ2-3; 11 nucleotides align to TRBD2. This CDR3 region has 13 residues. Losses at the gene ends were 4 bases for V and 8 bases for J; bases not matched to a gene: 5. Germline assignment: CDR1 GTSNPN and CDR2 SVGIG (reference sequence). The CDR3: CAWNSGGAGTQYF. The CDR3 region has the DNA TGTGCCTGGAATAGCGGGGGGGCAGGTACGCAGTATTTT.

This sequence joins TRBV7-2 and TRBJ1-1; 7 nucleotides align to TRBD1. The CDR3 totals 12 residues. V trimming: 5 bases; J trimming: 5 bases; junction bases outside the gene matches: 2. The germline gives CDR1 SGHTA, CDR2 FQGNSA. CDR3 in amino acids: CASSGRGTEAFF. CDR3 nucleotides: TGTGCCAGCAGCGGCAGGGGGACTGAAGCTTTCTTT.

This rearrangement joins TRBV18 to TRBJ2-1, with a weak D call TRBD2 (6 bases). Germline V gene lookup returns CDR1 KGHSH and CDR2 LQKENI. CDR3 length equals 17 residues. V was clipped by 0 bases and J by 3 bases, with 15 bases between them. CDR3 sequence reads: CASSPPNGGLSYNEQFF. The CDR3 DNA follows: TGTGCCAGCTCACCACCTAACGGGGGATTAAGCTACAATGAGCAGTTCTTC.

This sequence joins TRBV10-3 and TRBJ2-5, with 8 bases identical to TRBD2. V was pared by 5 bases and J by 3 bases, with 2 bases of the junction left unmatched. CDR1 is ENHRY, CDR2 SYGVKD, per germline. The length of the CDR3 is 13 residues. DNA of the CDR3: TGTGCCATCAGTCCACTAGCGGAAGAGACCCAGTACTTC. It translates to CAISPLAEETQYF.

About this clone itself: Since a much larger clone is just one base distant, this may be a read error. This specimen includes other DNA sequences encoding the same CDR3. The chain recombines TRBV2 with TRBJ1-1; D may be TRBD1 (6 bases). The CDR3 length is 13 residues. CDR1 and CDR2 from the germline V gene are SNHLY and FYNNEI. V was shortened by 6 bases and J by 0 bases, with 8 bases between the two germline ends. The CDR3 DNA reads TGTGCCAGCAGGGGACAAATGAACACTGAAGCTTTCTTT. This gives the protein CASRGQMNTEAFF. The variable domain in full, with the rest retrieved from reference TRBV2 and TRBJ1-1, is EPEVTQTPSHQVTQMGQEVILRCVPISNHLYFYWYRQILGQKVEFLVSFYNNEISEKSEIFDDQFSVERPDGSNFTLKIRSTKLEDSAMYFCASRGQMNTEAFFGQGTRLTVV.

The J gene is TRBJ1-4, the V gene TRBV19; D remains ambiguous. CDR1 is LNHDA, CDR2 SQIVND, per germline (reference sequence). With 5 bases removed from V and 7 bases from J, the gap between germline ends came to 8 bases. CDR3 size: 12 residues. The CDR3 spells CASSPFSEKLFF. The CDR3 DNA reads TGTGCCAGTAGTCCATTTAGTGAAAAACTGTTTTTT.

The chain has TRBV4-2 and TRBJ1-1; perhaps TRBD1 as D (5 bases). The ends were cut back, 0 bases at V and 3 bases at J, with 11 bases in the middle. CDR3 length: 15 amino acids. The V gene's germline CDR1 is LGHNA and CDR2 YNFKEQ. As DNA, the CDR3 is TGTGCCAGCAGCCAAGATCACCAGGGCCACACTGAAGCTTTCTTT. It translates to CASSQDHQGHTEAFF.